This T cell receptor beta chain was captured by sequencing in a study of breast tumors, draining lymph nodes, adjacent tissues. This clonotype was detected many times. Breast cancer patients provided tissue from their axillary draining lymph nodes. This CDR3 has 13 amino acids. Germline values: CDR1 KGHDR, CDR2 SFDVKD. The V gene end was trimmed by 8 bases and the J gene end by 4 bases; junction bases not matched to a gene: 5. TCRdb recomputed calls from the multiplex PCR reads with MiXCR, one row per CDR3 protein. The table records under 350,000 distinct CDR3 sequences, over 30% of them present only once.

This clonotype was obtained from a female donor with breast cancer. Some clones in this sample may be carry-over from other donors' samples. The chain couples TRBV24-1 to TRBJ2-7; 9 bases agree with TRBD2. Source material: axillary lymph node tissue. The CDR3 DNA sequence: TGTGCCACCATGGGACTAGCCCCTTACGAGCAGTACTTC. Its protein is CATMGLAPYEQYF.